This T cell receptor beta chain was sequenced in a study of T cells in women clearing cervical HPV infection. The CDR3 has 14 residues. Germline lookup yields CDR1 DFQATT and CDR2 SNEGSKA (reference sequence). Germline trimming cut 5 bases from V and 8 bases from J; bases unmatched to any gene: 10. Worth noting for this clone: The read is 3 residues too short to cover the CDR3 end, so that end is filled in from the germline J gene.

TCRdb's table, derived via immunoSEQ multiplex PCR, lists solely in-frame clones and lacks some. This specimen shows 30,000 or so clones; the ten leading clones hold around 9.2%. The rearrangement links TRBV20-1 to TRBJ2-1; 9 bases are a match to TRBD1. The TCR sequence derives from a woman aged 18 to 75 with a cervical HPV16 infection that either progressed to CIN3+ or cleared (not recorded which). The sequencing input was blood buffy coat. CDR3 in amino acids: CSAEGTRDRDEQFF. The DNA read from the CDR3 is TGCAGTGCTGAAGGGACACGGGACAGGGATGAG.